The source of this TCR beta chain is a study of T cell repertoires in breast cancer. Across the study: Healthy controls: nine donors.

The CDR3 consists of 11 residues. CDR1 and CDR2 from the germline V gene are SGHTA and FQGNSA. Trimming cost V 5 bases and J 9 bases, with 8 bases left between them. This clonotype was found once. Its antigen is unknown. An expanded emulsion RT-PCR with primers for all TCR V genes paired CD8+ T cell chains. Study-level results: TRBV7 predominance in shared TCRs may reflect tumor recognition or mispriming.

Blocking oligonucleotides added to a second nested PCR suppressed unpaired genes. TCRdb re-called the emulsion pairing reads through MiXCR, storing one row per CDR3 protein. Of roughly 38,000 distinct CDR3 sequences in the sample, 45% were seen once. The receptor comes from a pool of human donors with breast cancer or a healthy control (not recorded which). Sequenced sample: CD8+ T cells. V gene TRBV7-2 combines with J gene TRBJ2-1; D not resolved. The CDR3 loop is CASSTQAEQFF. DNA for the CDR3: TGTGCCAGCAGCACTCAGGCTGAGCAGTTCTTC.